Below, 28 T cell receptor beta chains from the same sample are listed, as sequenced in a study of regulatory T cells in long-lasting Graves disease (dated by TCRdb to 2020 to 2022). The time point tag for this specimen amounts to: newly diagnosed GD, antithyroid drugs for less than 3 months. RNA was extracted from PBMCs in TRIzol for both TCR sequencing and RNA sequencing. The library was produced with multiplex PCR. Reads for this sample came from an Illumina HiSeq 4000. iRepertoire HTBI primers and Arm-PCR amplification of CDR3 regions were used to construct TCR beta libraries. Starting from the raw public reads, TCRdb applied fastp trimming at Q25, assembled clones with MiXCR and retained in-frame beta chains. Duplicate CDR3 protein sequences are folded into a single record with the most common DNA and genes. The sample includes around 250,000 distinct CDR3 sequences, with approximately 20% observed a single time. The ten top clones hold approximately 20% of the sample.

Sequenced material: peripheral blood mononuclear cells (PBMCs), taken at new diagnosis, from a patient treated with antithyroid drugs. Receptor source: a female donor with Graves disease.

At least ten counts were recorded for this clonotype. The J gene is TRBJ2-1, the V gene TRBV6-1; D may be TRBD1 (6 bases). Germline CDR1 reads MNHNS; CDR2 reads SASEGT. V lost 4 bases and J lost 5, with 12 bases in between. This CDR3 is built from 14 residues. The CDR3 loop is CASSARDTDNEQFF. CDR3 sequence (DNA): TGTGCCAGCAGTGCTAGGGACACAGACAATGAGCAGTTCTTC.

The count of this clonotype is one. With a much larger clone just one base away, this may be a read error. The J gene is TRBJ1-2, the V gene TRBV7-9, with D possibly being TRBD1 (5 bases). This CDR3 contains 16 residues. Germline assignment: CDR1 SEHNR and CDR2 FQNEAQ (reference sequence). The CDR3 coding sequence is TGTGCCAGCAGCTTAATATTAGTAGGCCAGGGCTATGGCTACAGCTTC. As protein: CASSLILVGQGYGYSF.

This clonotype was recorded at least ten times. The genes are TRBV18 and TRBJ1-2; TRBD1 agrees at 9 bases. Germline assignment: CDR1 KGHSH and CDR2 LQKENI. This CDR3 has 14 residues. Losses at the gene ends were 5 bases for V and 2 bases for J; bases not matched to a gene: 3. CDR3 nucleotides: TGTGCCAGCTCAACAGGGGGCGGCAACTATGGCTACACCTTC. Translated: CASSTGGGNYGYTF.

This clonotype was seen at least ten times. J is TRBJ1-1 and V is TRBV15; D not certain. The CDR3 totals 15 residues. Germline CDR1 LNHNV, CDR2 YYDKDF (reference sequence). V shed 2 bases and J shed 4 bases, with 14 bases lying between them. DNA of the CDR3: TGTGCCACCAGCAGACAGGAGCCTCGGAGCACTGAAGCTTTCTTT. Translation: CATSRQEPRSTEAFF.

Many counts were recorded for this clonotype. The V and J genes are TRBV6-1 and TRBJ2-7; D call uncertain. Per the germline V gene, CDR1 is MNHNS and CDR2 is SASEGT. V gave up 3 bases and J gave up 0 bases, with 6 bases separating them. CDR3 size: 13 residues. CDR3 DNA sequence: TGTGCCAGCAGTGAGGCTTACTCCTACGAGCAGTACTTC. Its protein is CASSEAYSYEQYF.

This clonotype was counted many times. V and J are TRBV7-3 and TRBJ2-5; D remains ambiguous. The CDR3 contains 13 residues. The V and J ends lost 3 bases and 0 bases respectively, with 5 bases between them. Germline V lookup: CDR1 SGHTA, CDR2 FQGTGA. CDR3 region: CASSFTYQETQYF. CDR3 coding DNA: TGTGCCAGCAGCTTTACGTACCAAGAGACCCAGTACTTC.

This clonotype was found a few times. A much more abundant neighbour one base away suggests this may be a read error. The V and J genes are TRBV12-3 or TRBV12-4 and TRBJ1-2, with TRBD1 matching over 7 bases. The J segment lost 4 bases and the V segment lost 1 base, leaving 15 bases of the junction unmatched. The CDR3 spans 18 residues. The CDR3 loop is CASSLVGGGTAEGYGYTF. CDR3 bases: TGTGCCAGCAGTTTAGTAGGCGGGGGGACAGCGGAAGGCTATGGCTACACCTTC.

This clonotype was counted many times. The chain joins TRBV30 to TRBJ1-1; the D gene is possibly TRBD1 (5 bases). V was cut by 2 bases and J by 1 base, with 11 bases left in between. Germline CDR1 GTSNPN, CDR2 SVGIG (reference sequence). The CDR3 covers 14 residues. The CDR3 loop reads CAWSSRQRNTEAFF. CDR3 bases: TGTGCCTGGAGTAGCCGACAGAGGAACACTGAAGCTTTCTTT.

This clonotype came up many times. The J gene is TRBJ2-1, the V gene TRBV28; 7 bases line up with TRBD1. The CDR3 is 15 residues long. The J segment lost 3 bases and the V segment lost 6 bases, leaving 8 bases of the junction unmatched. Germline CDR1 reads MDHEN; CDR2 reads SYDVKM. CDR3 in DNA: TGTGCCAGCAGACCCCCGGGACAGTTCTACAATGAGCAGTTCTTC. It specifies CASRPPGQFYNEQFF. Looking up the rest from reference TRBV28 and TRBJ2-1 gives the full variable domain: DVKVTQSSRYLVKRTGEKVFLECVQDMDHENMFWYRQDPGLGLRLIYFSYDVKMKEKGDIPEGYSVSREKKERFSLILESASTNQTSMYLCASRPPGQFYNEQFFGPGTRLTVL.

Ten or more counts support this clonotype. The V call is TRBV12-3 or TRBV12-4, the J call TRBJ2-5; D is ambiguous. V lost 0 bases, J lost 4 bases, and 3 bases lay in between. The CDR3 is made up of 12 amino acids. The CDR3 DNA is TGTGCCAGCAGTTTAGCCATAGAGACCCAGTACTTC. Its protein is CASSLAIETQYF.

The CDR3 DNA reads TGTGCCAGCAGCGTAGAGGGGACTAGCGGGAGGGCCTACGAGGAGCAGTACTTC. Translation gives CASSVEGTSGRAYEEQYF. V usage is TRBV9 and J usage is TRBJ2-7; 16 nucleotides line up with TRBD2. This CDR3 comprises 18 residues. Trimming removed 0 bases from V and 7 bases from J; junction bases left unmatched: 10. CDR1 and CDR2 from the germline V gene are SGDLS and YYNGEE. Drawing the rest from reference TRBV9 and TRBJ2-7, the complete variable domain is DSGVTQTPKHLITATGQRVTLRCSPRSGDLSVYWYQQSLDQGLQFLIQYYNGEERAKGNILERFSAQQFPDLHSELNLSSLELGDSALYFCASSVEGTSGRAYEEQYFGPGTRLTVT.

The table lists this clonotype with many counts. V gene TRBV30 combines with J gene TRBJ2-1; 15 bases agree with TRBD2. CDR1 and CDR2 from the germline V gene are GTSNPN and SVGIG (reference sequence). The V and J ends lost 0 bases and 3 bases, in that order; junction bases with no gene match: 15. This CDR3 has 21 amino acids. The DNA for the CDR3 is TGTGCCTGGAGTGTCACCCTATCGAGGACTAGCGGGAGGGGTGTCTACAATGAGCAGTTCTTC. It yields the protein CAWSVTLSRTSGRGVYNEQFF.

This clonotype was observed at least ten times. J is TRBJ1-2 and V is TRBV19; 8 bases map to TRBD1. Looked up from germline, CDR1 is LNHDA and CDR2 is SQIVND (reference sequence). V lost 5 bases to trimming and J lost 8 bases; unmatched junction nucleotides: 10. The CDR3 runs 14 residues. CDR3 sequence (DNA): TGTGCCAGTAGTCCCGGGGACAGGCAGTACGGCTACACCTTC. As protein: CASSPGDRQYGYTF.

This clonotype was observed at least ten times. The chain joins TRBV24-1 to TRBJ2-3; D remains unclear. CDR1 is KGHDR and CDR2 is SFDVKD in the germline V gene. V gave up 3 bases and J gave up 7 bases, with 7 bases separating them. The CDR3 spans 12 residues. CDR3 DNA sequence: TGTGCCACCAGTGATAACAGATATACGCAGTATTTT. This translates into CATSDNRYTQYF.

The gene calls are TRBV30 and TRBJ2-2; possible D gene TRBD2, 6 bases. This CDR3 has 14 residues. The ends were cut back, 2 bases at V and 7 bases at J, with 14 bases in the middle. Looked up from germline, CDR1 is GTSNPN and CDR2 is SVGIG (reference sequence). In nucleotides, the CDR3 is TGTGCCTGGAGTATCCCGGGAGCGAGCGGGGAGCTGTTTTTT. Translation: CAWSIPGASGELFF.

This clonotype was recorded many times. V and J are TRBV4-3 and TRBJ2-5; no definite D call. This CDR3 spans 15 amino acids. The germline CDR1 and CDR2 sequences are LGHNA and YSLEER. The V end was cut by 0 bases, the J end by 4 bases, with 12 bases between. CDR3 nucleotide sequence: TGCGCCAGCAGCCAAGAGTACCAGGAGAGAGAGACCCAGTACTTC. The encoded protein is CASSQEYQERETQYF.

This clonotype was seen repeatedly, ten times or more. The chain recombines TRBV28 with TRBJ2-5, with a weak D call TRBD1 (5 bases). With 9 bases removed from V and 2 bases from J, the gap between germline ends came to 16 bases. This CDR3 has 14 amino acids. Looked up from germline, CDR1 is MDHEN and CDR2 is SYDVKM. CDR3 residues: CASTPYRQQETQYF. The CDR3 bases are TGTGCCAGTACCCCTTACAGGCAACAAGAGACCCAGTACTTC. Full variable domain (missing parts from reference TRBV28 and TRBJ2-5): DVKVTQSSRYLVKRTGEKVFLECVQDMDHENMFWYRQDPGLGLRLIYFSYDVKMKEKGDIPEGYSVSREKKERFSLILESASTNQTSMYLCASTPYRQQETQYFGPGTRLLVL.

This clonotype was picked up many times. The chain uses TRBV3-1 and TRBJ2-2; D is undetermined. Germline-derived CDR1 and CDR2 are LGHDT and YNNKEL (reference sequence). V was trimmed by 1 base and J by 1 base, leaving 10 bases between them. The CDR3 length is 16 residues. CDR3 residues: CASSQGRTVNTGELFF. Written as DNA, the CDR3 is TGTGCCAGCAGCCAAGGAAGGACGGTGAACACCGGGGAGCTGTTTTTT.

In this sample, this clonotype turned up a few times. The CDR3 nucleotides read TGTGCCAGTAGTATAGTATCGGGACACAATAATTCACCCCTCCACTTT. Translating it yields CASSIVSGHNNSPLHF. The chain employs TRBV19 and TRBJ1-6, with D perhaps matching TRBD1 (6 bases). The germline V gene has CDR1 LNHDA and CDR2 SQIVND (reference sequence). V lost 1 base and J 5 bases, leaving 12 bases between the germline ends. The CDR3 totals 16 residues.

The chain carries TRBV10-3 and TRBJ1-4, with D possibly being TRBD1 (5 bases). The CDR3 spans 12 residues. Looked up from germline, CDR1 is ENHRY and CDR2 is SYGVKD. Trimming removed 4 bases at V and 5 bases at J, with 5 bases between. CDR3 bases: TGTGCCATCAGTGGACAGAATGAAAAACTGTTTTTT. It codes for CAISGQNEKLFF.

The table lists this clonotype with many counts. The chain has TRBV6-1 and TRBJ1-2, with D perhaps matching TRBD1 (5 bases). Germline V gives CDR1 MNHNS, CDR2 SASEGT. The CDR3 sequence is 15 residues long. The ends were cut back, 2 bases at V and 2 bases at J, with 12 bases in the middle. The CDR3 protein is CASSERDRLNYGYTF. The CDR3 bases are TGTGCCAGCAGTGAAAGGGACCGACTAAACTATGGCTACACCTTC.

This clonotype was seen many times. The rearrangement uses TRBV7-2 and TRBJ2-2; D gene ambiguous. The CDR3 has 14 amino acids. The V end was cut by 3 bases, the J end by 2 bases, with 7 bases between. Germline assignment: CDR1 SGHTA and CDR2 FQGNSA. The CDR3 bases are TGTGCCAGCAGCTTTGGCTCCAACACCGGGGAGCTGTTTTTT. This translates into CASSFGSNTGELFF.

This clonotype was detected ten times or more. The chain combines TRBV5-4 with TRBJ2-7; TRBD2 aligns across 14 bases. The CDR3 loop spans 17 amino acids. Germline V gene data show CDR1 as SGHNT and CDR2 as YYREEE (reference sequence). The V and J ends lost 3 bases and 0 bases, in that order; junction bases with no gene match: 5. CDR3 region: CASSSGLAGASSYEQYF. DNA for the CDR3: TGTGCCAGCAGCTCGGGACTAGCGGGAGCGAGCTCCTACGAGCAGTACTTC. The variable domain in full, with the rest retrieved from reference TRBV5-4 and TRBJ2-7, is ETGVTQSPTHLIKTRGQQVTLRCSSQSGHNTVSWYQQALGQGPQFIFQYYREEENGRGNFPPRFSGLQFPNYSSELNVNALELDDSALYLCASSSGLAGASSYEQYFGPGTRLTVT.

This clonotype was counted ten times or more. This sequence joins TRBV27 and TRBJ2-1; TRBD1 or TRBD2 may be the D gene (5 bases each). The ends were cut back, 8 bases at V and 4 bases at J, with 15 bases in the middle. In germline, CDR1 is MNHEY, CDR2 SMNVEV (reference sequence). This CDR3 has 14 residues. The CDR3 is CASRRGQLYNEQFF. The CDR3 DNA is TGTGCCAGCCGTCGGGGCCAACTTTACAATGAGCAGTTCTTC.

The V call is TRBV11-1, the J call TRBJ1-1; D perhaps matches TRBD1 (6 bases). This CDR3 has 13 amino acids. Germline V gene sequence: CDR1 SGHAT, CDR2 FQDESV (reference sequence). V lost 5 bases to trimming and J lost 1 base, with 8 bases between them. The CDR3 is CASSMTGNTEAFF. CDR3 sequence (DNA): TGTGCCAGCAGCATGACAGGGAACACTGAAGCTTTCTTT.

Details on this clonotype: A single base separates this from a much larger clone, so it may be a read error. The gene calls are TRBV27 and TRBJ1-3, with a tentative D call TRBD1 (5 bases). The CDR3 extends over 20 amino acids. Germline V gene lookup returns CDR1 MNHEY and CDR2 SMNVEV (reference sequence). Between the trimmed V and J ends, which lost 5 bases and 0 bases, there was a span of 26 bases. Written as DNA, the CDR3 is TGTGCCAGCAGTCCGGGATGGAGACAGCGCCTCTTAAGCTCTGGAAACACCATATATTTT. This gives the protein CASSPGWRQRLLSSGNTIYF.

This rearrangement joins TRBV2 to TRBJ1-2; D might be TRBD1 (6 bases). This CDR3 contains 15 residues. Germline CDR1 reads SNHLY; CDR2 reads FYNNEI. The ends were cut back, 4 bases at V and 4 bases at J, with 16 bases in the middle. The chain's CDR3 is CASSGTDGTSYGYTF. CDR3 nucleotides: TGTGCCAGCAGTGGTACGGACGGGACAAGCTATGGCTACACCTTC.

This chain connects TRBV5-4 to TRBJ2-3; 7 positions agree with TRBD1. CDR3 length: 14 amino acids. J lost 6 bases, V lost 4 bases, and 8 bases had no gene match. Looked up from germline, CDR1 is SGHNT and CDR2 is YYREEE (reference sequence). The CDR3 DNA follows: TGTGCCAGCAGCCCGGGACAGATAGCGGATACGCAGTATTTT. Its protein is CASSPGQIADTQYF.